The text below deals with one T cell receptor beta chain. The antigen is not known. This entry is derived from a study of shared clonotypes between healthy human individuals. Findings and limits, study-wide: Roughly 4.6% of naive CD4 clonotypes were common to a handful of donors.

Negatively enriched CD4+ T cells were divided by CD45RA into naive and memory. Every subset's genomic DNA went evenly onto several immunoSEQ plates. Sequenced by immunoSEQ multiplex PCR; TCRdb stores in-frame clones only, minus some. This sample has over a million clones, with about 80% found just once. CDR1 and CDR2 from the germline V gene are MNHNY and SVGAGI (reference sequence). This CDR3 comprises 13 residues. V lost 7 bases, J lost 1 base, and 10 bases lay in between. This chain connects TRBV6-6 to TRBJ1-1; D unresolved. The TCR was taken from a young man in good health. Sequencing was done on a sample of memory CD4+ T cells sorted from blood. Subset of the sample: CD45RA-negative fraction. The CDR3 reads CASKRSENTEAFF. The CDR3 nucleotides read TGTGCCAGCAAACGCAGTGAGAACACTGAAGCTTTCTTT.